The rows below give T cell receptor beta chains drawn from one sample of a study of neurological immune-mediated disorders. Using its own MiXCR run on the 5' RACE reads, TCRdb lists one record per CDR3 protein. The sample lists approximately 89,000 distinct CDR3 sequences, approximately 13% seen once, with about 4.6% in the top ten. Sequenced input: PBMCs. Source of these receptors: a female donor with HTLV-1-associated myelopathy (HAM/TSP). The CDR3 runs from the conserved cysteine through the conserved F or W. A D gene is named only where the DNA matches it firmly. Clone size is stated in some rows and not others, as once, few, many or a class when expanded.

d_call j_call v_call clone_size cdr3_aa cdr3_nt
TRBD2 TRBJ2-1 TRBV5-1 many CASSLDRGEYNEQFF TGCGCCAGCAGCTTGGATCGGGGGGAGTACAATGAGCAGTTCTTC
NA TRBJ2-1 TRBV4-2 many CASSQSWGEQFF TGTGCCAGCAGCCAATCTTGGGGAGAGCAGTTCTTC
TRBD2 TRBJ2-1 TRBV4-2 many CASSQSTVGGEQFF TGTGCCAGCAGCCAATCCACCGTGGGGGGGGAGCAGTTCTTC
NA TRBJ1-1 TRBV6-5 many CASSYSGGNTEAFF TGTGCCAGCAGTTACTCCGGCGGGAACACTGAAGCTTTCTTT
NA TRBJ1-5 TRBV2 many CASRQDAGGNQPQHF TGTGCCAGCAGGCAAGATGCGGGGGGCAATCAGCCCCAGCATTTT
TRBD2 TRBJ2-1 TRBV24-1 many CATSTLPLAGGPPKQFF TGTGCCACCAGTACCCTCCCGCTAGCGGGGGGGCCCCCCAAGCAGTTCTTC
TRBD2 TRBJ2-3 TRBV9 NA CASSTSGGGTDTQYF TGTGCCAGCAGTACTAGCGGGGGGGGCACAGATACGCAGTATTTT
TRBD1 TRBJ2-1 TRBV20-1 few CSAAQGLYNEQFF TGCAGTGCTGCACAGGGGCTCTACAATGAGCAGTTCTTC
NA TRBJ2-1 TRBV2 many CASSPTSTSFVQFF TGTGCCAGCAGTCCCACAAGTACCTCTTTTGTGCAGTTCTTC
NA TRBJ2-2 TRBV20-1 many CSAPGPDTGELFF TGCAGTGCCCCGGGACCTGACACCGGGGAGCTGTTTTTT
NA TRBJ2-3 TRBV7-3 many CASSLQSDTQYF TGTGCCAGCAGCTTACAGTCAGATACGCAGTATTTT
NA TRBJ2-3 TRBV28 many CASSFQGLEDGTDTQYF TGTGCCAGCAGTTTTCAGGGGCTGGAGGATGGCACAGATACGCAGTATTTT
NA TRBJ2-1 TRBV20-1 many CATSRGSDNEQFF TGCGCAACCTCCAGGGGCAGTGACAATGAGCAGTTCTTC
NA TRBJ2-1 TRBV10-3 many CAIRPSGSSYNEQFF TGTGCCATCAGACCCTCAGGGAGCTCCTACAATGAGCAGTTCTTC
NA TRBJ2-2 TRBV7-2 NA CARSQPRHTGELFF TGTGCCAGAAGCCAGCCTCGGCACACCGGGGAGCTGTTTTTT
NA TRBJ2-7 TRBV4-3 many CASSQHPGSEQYF TGCGCCAGCAGCCAACATCCAGGGAGCGAGCAGTACTTC
NA TRBJ1-1 TRBV25-1 NA CASQNTRRGMNTEAFF TGTGCCAGCCAAAATACCCGGAGGGGCATGAACACTGAAGCTTTCTTT
TRBD1 TRBJ2-2 TRBV12-3/TRBV12-4 NA CASSKSLRRTGDRPTGELFF TGTGCCAGCAGCAAAAGTCTGAGACGGACAGGGGATAGACCAACGGGGGAGCTGTTTTTT
NA TRBJ2-5 TRBV7-2 many CASSLLLRETQYF TGTGCCAGCAGCTTACTCTTGAGGGAGACCCAGTACTTC
NA TRBJ1-5 TRBV4-1 many CASSPRQVNQPQHF TGCGCCAGCAGCCCGAGACAGGTCAATCAGCCCCAGCATTTT
NA TRBJ2-1 TRBV12-3/TRBV12-4 many CASSSGNEQFF TGTGCCAGCAGTTCAGGCAATGAGCAGTTCTTC
TRBD1 TRBJ2-2 TRBV7-2 NA CASSPGTGVTGELFF TGTGCCAGCAGCCCTGGGACAGGGGTCACCGGGGAGCTGTTTTTT